This T cell receptor (beta chain) was retrieved from a study of blood T cells in healthy people across ages. Study results and caveats: TCR beta diversity was tightly associated with the proportion of naive T cells.

V gave up 0 bases and J gave up 3 bases, with 6 bases separating them. The length of the CDR3 is 13 residues. Germline lookup yields CDR1 SGHNT and CDR2 YYREEE (reference sequence). This clonotype was seen ten or more times. Its matching antigen is unknown. A second about 6 to 12 cycle PCR used barcoded and J-beta primers. TCRdb ran MiXCR on the 5' RACE reads and lists one entry per CDR3 protein. The sample lists some 790,000 distinct CDR3 sequences, around 30% seen once, with roughly 17% in the top ten. The sequencing input was blood. This sequence joins TRBV5-4 and TRBJ2-5; D is undetermined. This clonotype was sampled from a woman of 80 years or more in good health. CDR3 nucleotides: TGTGCCAGCAGCTTGGGGTACGAAGAGACCCAGTACTTC. It yields the protein CASSLGYEETQYF.